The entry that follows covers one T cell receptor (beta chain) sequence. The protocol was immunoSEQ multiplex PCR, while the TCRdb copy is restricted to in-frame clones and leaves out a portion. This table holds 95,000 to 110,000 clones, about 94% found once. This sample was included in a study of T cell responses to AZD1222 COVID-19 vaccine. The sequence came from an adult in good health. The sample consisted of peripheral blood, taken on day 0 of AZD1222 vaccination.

CDR3 DNA: TGTGCCAGCAGCTTGGGGCTAGCGGGGGATACGCAGTATTTT. Its protein product is CASSLGLAGDTQYF. The rearrangement joins TRBV5-6 to TRBJ2-3, with TRBD2 identical over 9 bases. V shed 0 bases and J 6 bases; nucleotides not matched to a gene: 2. CDR1 is SGHDT and CDR2 is YYEEEE in the germline V gene. The length of the CDR3 is 14 residues.